This entry lists 13 T cell receptor beta chains sequenced from one sample in a study of T cells in Graves' hyperthyroidism and ophthalmopathy. Authors of the study amplified TCR beta CDR3 regions from RNA transcripts. The HTBI primer set drove a first-round RT-PCR of the TCR CDR3. TCRdb fed the multiplex PCR reads into MiXCR, producing one record per CDR3 protein. The table lists under 450,000 distinct CDR3 sequences, about 14% of them singletons. Input material: blood. All receptors come from a man aged 30-40 years with Graves' hyperthyroidism that later progressed to Graves' ophthalmopathy.

The chain couples TRBV5-1 to TRBJ2-2, with D tentatively TRBD1 (6 bases). Trimming shortened V by 4 bases and J by 0 bases, and 13 bases separated the two germline ends. The CDR3 consists of 16 residues. Germline V gene lookup returns CDR1 SGHRS and CDR2 YFSETQ. The DNA for the CDR3 is TGCGCCAGCAGCGCACGCCGGGACACGAACACCGGGGAGCTGTTTTTT. Translating it yields CASSARRDTNTGELFF.

This clonotype was counted between two and nine times. This chain connects TRBV4-1 to TRBJ2-1, with D possibly TRBD2 on 6 matching bases. There are 16 residues in the CDR3. Germline values: CDR1 MGHRA, CDR2 YSYEKL. Deletions cut 0 bases from V and 5 bases from J, with 14 bases between. The CDR3 sequence is CASSQDSAGRNNEQFF. CDR3 nucleotides: TGCGCCAGCAGCCAAGATTCGGCAGGGAGGAACAATGAGCAGTTCTTC.

The chain employs TRBV7-9 and TRBJ1-2; D gene uncertain. V lost 6 bases, J lost 4 bases, and 21 bases lay in between. This CDR3 region has 16 residues. CDR1 is SEHNR, CDR2 FQNEAQ, per germline (reference sequence). The CDR3 loop is CASSFGQVLLPYGYTF. In DNA form, the CDR3 reads TGTGCCAGCAGTTTTGGTCAGGTCCTACTGCCCTATGGCTACACCTTC.

This clonotype was seen ten or more times. This chain links TRBV7-2 with TRBJ1-4, with D tentatively TRBD1 (6 bases). CDR1 and CDR2 from the germline V gene are SGHTA and FQGNSA. The CDR3 covers 15 residues. The V end was cut by 5 bases, the J end by 8 bases, with 18 bases between. The CDR3 DNA reads TGTGCCAGCAGCCCCCCAACAGGGAGGGGAGAAAAACTGTTTTTT. This sequence encodes CASSPPTGRGEKLFF.

A word on this clonotype: A much larger clonotype is one base distant, so this may be a read error. The genes are TRBV28 and TRBJ1-2; D remains unclear. The CDR3 has 15 residues. V dropped 5 bases and J dropped 1 base, with 14 bases sitting between them. The V gene's germline CDR1 is MDHEN and CDR2 SYDVKM. The DNA for the CDR3 is TGTGCCAGCAGTCGCAGGCCTTATATTAACTATGGCTACACCTTC. Its translation: CASSRRPYINYGYTF.

For this clonotype: A single base separates this from a much larger clone, so it may be a read error. This sequence joins TRBV10-3 and TRBJ1-1, with D unresolved. V gave up 3 bases and J gave up 1 base, with 9 bases separating them. This CDR3 has 14 amino acids. Germline loops: CDR1 ENHRY, CDR2 SYGVKD. CDR3 nucleotides: TGTGCCATCAGTGATACGGACGGGAACACTGAAGCTTTCTTT. Residues: CAISDTDGNTEAFF.

This clonotype showed up just a few times. The chain has TRBV12-3 or TRBV12-4 and TRBJ1-2; a possible D gene is TRBD1 (5 bases). There are 13 residues in the CDR3. Trimming cost V 2 bases and J 3 bases, with 7 bases left between them. CDR3 sequence reads: CASSLRGHYGYTF. The CDR3 region has the DNA TGTGCCAGCAGTTTACGGGGCCACTATGGCTACACCTTC.

Only a few counts were recorded for this clonotype. A read error may account for a junction end that differs from germline. The chain employs TRBV3-1 and TRBJ1-1, with 7 bases lining up with TRBD1. CDR3 length: 16 residues. CDR1 and CDR2 (germline): LGHDT, YNNKEL (reference sequence). In nucleotides, the CDR3 is TGTGCCAGCAGCCAGAGGGGACAGCGATTGAACATTGAAGGTTTCTTT. Encoded protein: CASSQRGQRLNIEGFF.

This clonotype was counted between two and nine times. The genes are TRBV5-1 and TRBJ2-6, with D perhaps TRBD1 (5 bases). The germline V gene has CDR1 SGHRS and CDR2 YFSETQ. Trimming took off 1 base at V and 2 bases at J, with 10 bases between the two ends. This CDR3 region has 16 residues. The CDR3 bases are TGCGCCAGCAGCTTGCAGGGTGGAGCTGGGGCCAACGTCCTGACTTTC. Its translation is CASSLQGGAGANVLTF.

This clonotype turned up a few times. The V call is TRBV19, the J call TRBJ2-1; D is uncertain. The length of the CDR3 is 12 residues. CDR1 is LNHDA, CDR2 SQIVND, per germline (reference sequence). V lost 7 bases and J lost 4, with 8 bases in between. CDR3 amino acids: CASKVQYNEQFF. For the CDR3, the DNA is TGTGCCAGTAAAGTACAATACAATGAGCAGTTCTTC.

This clonotype was detected many times. The genes are TRBV28 and TRBJ2-7, with 13 positions matching TRBD2. V shed 3 bases, J shed 4 bases, and the junction held 6 bases outside the gene matches. Germline assignment: CDR1 MDHEN and CDR2 SYDVKM. The CDR3 covers 16 residues. The CDR3 region is CASSFGTSGEIYEQYF. The CDR3 DNA sequence: TGTGCCAGCAGTTTTGGGACTAGCGGGGAAATATACGAGCAGTACTTC.

This clonotype was seen ten or more times. This sequence joins TRBV6-2 or TRBV6-3 and TRBJ1-1, with no clear D. Germline assignment: CDR1 MNHEY and CDR2 SVGEGT. The CDR3 is 13 amino acids. With 2 bases removed from V and 6 bases from J, the gap between germline ends came to 10 bases. The CDR3 here is CASSYTEGAEAFF. The CDR3 DNA reads as TGTGCCAGCAGTTACACGGAGGGCGCTGAAGCTTTCTTT.

This clonotype has ten or more counts. The CDR3 bases are TGCGCCAGCAGCTTGGGACAAGAAGCTTTCTTT. This sequence encodes CASSLGQEAFF. The chain uses TRBV5-1 and TRBJ1-1, with no clear D. Trimming took off 0 bases at V and 8 bases at J, with 5 bases between the two ends. CDR3 length: 11 amino acids. The germline V gene encodes CDR1 SGHRS and CDR2 YFSETQ.